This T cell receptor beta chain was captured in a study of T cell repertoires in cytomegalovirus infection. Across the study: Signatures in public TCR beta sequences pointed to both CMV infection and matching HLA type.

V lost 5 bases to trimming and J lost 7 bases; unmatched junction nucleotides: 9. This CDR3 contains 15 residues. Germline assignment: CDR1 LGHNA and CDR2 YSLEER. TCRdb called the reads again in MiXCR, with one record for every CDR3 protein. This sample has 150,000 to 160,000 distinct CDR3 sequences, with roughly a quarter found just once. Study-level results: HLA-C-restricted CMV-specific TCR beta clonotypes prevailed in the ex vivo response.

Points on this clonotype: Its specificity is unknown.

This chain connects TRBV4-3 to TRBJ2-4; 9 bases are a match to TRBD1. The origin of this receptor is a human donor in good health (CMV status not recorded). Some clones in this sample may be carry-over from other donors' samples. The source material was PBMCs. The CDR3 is CASSRGQGSGNIQYF. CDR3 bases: TGCGCCAGCAGCAGGGGACAGGGAAGTGGGAACATTCAGTACTTC.